Listed here are 31 T cell receptor beta chains from one sample, sequenced in a study of CD8+ T cells in alopecia areata. cDNA serving as the sequencing template came from extracted, reverse transcribed RNA. Data came from immunoSEQ multiplex PCR; TCRdb stores just in-frame clones and leaves some out. The table records roughly 200,000 clones, approximately 60% of them present only once. Treatment of the sample: oral pan-JAK inhibitor, 5-10 mg twice daily. The sequencing here drew on CD4+ T cells sorted from blood, taken at week 4, from a patient treated with tofacitinib. The receptors were gathered from a human donor with alopecia areata.

Worth noting for this clone: This sample also contains other DNA sequences that code for the same CDR3. The rearrangement links TRBV20-1 to TRBJ1-2; D is possibly TRBD1 (5 bases). The CDR3 is 11 amino acids. Germline CDR1 and CDR2: DFQATT and SNEGSKA (reference sequence). Trimming cost V 5 bases and J 4 bases, with 8 bases left between them. DNA of the CDR3: TGCAGTGCTCGTAGGGGCTATGGCTACACCTTC. Residues: CSARRGYGYTF.

The chain uses TRBV4-2 and TRBJ1-3, with no clear D. This CDR3 has 15 residues. Germline V gene lookup returns CDR1 LGHNA and CDR2 YNFKEQ. The V and J ends lost 4 bases and 0 bases respectively, with 10 bases between them. The DNA for the CDR3 is TGTGCCAGCAGCCCGGTGTCTTACTCTGGAAACACCATATATTTT. Protein product: CASSPVSYSGNTIYF.

About this clone: This sample also contains other DNA sequences that code for the same CDR3. The CDR3 region is CASSLDSSGANVLTF. The CDR3 region has the DNA TGTGCCAGCAGCTTAGACAGCTCTGGGGCCAACGTCCTGACTTTC. The rearrangement joins TRBV7-2 to TRBJ2-6; D gene ambiguous. From germline, CDR1 is SGHTA and CDR2 FQGNSA. The CDR3 is 15 amino acids. The ends were cut back, 1 base at V and 0 bases at J, with 4 bases in the middle.

V usage is TRBV5-6 and J usage is TRBJ2-5, with TRBD2 matching 7 bases. The CDR3 length is 15 residues. Germline trimming cut 3 bases from V and 2 bases from J; bases unmatched to any gene: 7. CDR1 and CDR2 (germline): SGHDT, YYEEEE. The CDR3 spells CASSYRSSGQETQYF. CDR3 coding DNA: TGTGCCAGCAGCTACCGGAGTAGCGGGCAAGAGACCCAGTACTTC. Variable domain in full (rest from reference TRBV5-6 and TRBJ2-5): DAGVTQSPTHLIKTRGQQVTLRCSPKSGHDTVSWYQQALGQGPQFIFQYYEEEERQRGNFPDRFSGHQFPNYSSELNVNALLLGDSALYLCASSYRSSGQETQYFGPGTRLLVL.

The chain uses TRBV2 and TRBJ1-1; tentatively, D is TRBD1 (6 bases). Germline V gives CDR1 SNHLY, CDR2 FYNNEI. The length of the CDR3 is 14 residues. The V and J ends lost 4 bases and 3 bases respectively, with 12 bases between them. The CDR3 sequence: CASSGQGRHTEAFF. The CDR3 DNA reads as TGTGCCAGCAGTGGGCAGGGGAGGCACACTGAAGCTTTCTTT.

The V and J genes are TRBV29-1 and TRBJ2-5; D possibly corresponds to TRBD2 (6 bases). Germline V gene data show CDR1 as SQVTM and CDR2 as ANQGSEA. Trimming pared 3 bases from V and 2 bases from J, leaving 13 bases between. This CDR3 has 14 amino acids. DNA of the CDR3: TGCAGCGTTGACGGCGGGGCCGGGCAAGAGACCCAGTACTTC. Amino acids: CSVDGGAGQETQYF.

This sequence joins TRBV4-2 and TRBJ1-2, with 7 bases that match TRBD1. Germline CDR1 is LGHNA and CDR2 is YNFKEQ. Trimming removed 1 base from V and 7 bases from J; junction bases left unmatched: 9. The CDR3 sequence is 15 residues long. The CDR3 loop is CASSQGPDREAGYTF. CDR3 nucleotide sequence: TGTGCCAGCAGCCAAGGTCCCGACAGGGAGGCTGGCTACACCTTC.

The chain has TRBV20-1 and TRBJ2-3; 7 bases align to TRBD2. The CDR3 consists of 11 residues. The V gene's germline CDR1 is DFQATT and CDR2 SNEGSKA (reference sequence). The trim removed 7 bases at V and 3 bases at J, leaving 1 base unmatched. The CDR3 coding sequence is TGCAGTGGAGCGGGGACAGATACGCAGTATTTT. It translates to CSGAGTDTQYF.

The V gene is TRBV5-1, the J gene TRBJ2-7; 7 bases map to TRBD1. CDR3 size: 14 residues. CDR1 is SGHRS, CDR2 YFSETQ, per germline. The trim removed 4 bases at V and 0 bases at J, leaving 4 bases unmatched. The CDR3 protein is CASSRDSPSYEQYF. The CDR3, as DNA: TGCGCCAGCAGCAGGGACAGTCCCTCCTACGAGCAGTACTTC.

The chain combines TRBV30 with TRBJ2-3, with D unclear. Germline CDR1 GTSNPN, CDR2 SVGIG (reference sequence). CDR3 size: 11 residues. V was cut by 5 bases and J by 3 bases, with 6 bases left in between. CDR3 loop: CAWGRTDTQYF. The CDR3 DNA reads as TGTGCCTGGGGAAGGACAGATACGCAGTATTTT.

CDR3: CASSHAGQRYTF. The CDR3 DNA follows: TGCGCCAGCAGCCACGCGGGACAGCGCTACACCTTC. J is TRBJ1-2 and V is TRBV4-1; 7 nucleotides line up with TRBD1. The CDR3 extends over 12 amino acids. Germline CDR1 reads MGHRA; CDR2 reads YSYEKL. V shed 3 bases, J shed 9 bases, and the junction held 4 bases outside the gene matches.

V is TRBV4-2 and J is TRBJ1-2, with D uncertain. The V gene's germline CDR1 is LGHNA and CDR2 YNFKEQ. The CDR3 consists of 12 residues. Between the trimmed V and J ends, which lost 4 bases and 8 bases, there was a span of 11 bases. CDR3 loop: CASSLGPGGYTF. DNA for the CDR3: TGTGCCAGCAGCCTAGGCCCTGGGGGCTACACCTTC.

J is TRBJ1-1 and V is TRBV29-1; D gene unclear. CDR3 length equals 14 residues. CDR1 SQVTM and CDR2 ANQGSEA come from the germline V gene. The V gene lost 6 bases and the J gene lost 4 bases, with 18 bases spanning the gap. Here the CDR3 DNA reads TGCAGCGTGGCTGGTACGATGGGCCCCACTGAAGCTTTCTTT. Protein sequence: CSVAGTMGPTEAFF.

There are a few counts of this clone. The rearrangement joins TRBV15 to TRBJ2-5, with 8 bases that match TRBD2. CDR1 and CDR2 (germline): LNHNV, YYDKDF (reference sequence). The CDR3 contains 16 residues. V lost 2 bases to trimming and J lost 4 bases; unmatched junction nucleotides: 9. The CDR3 DNA follows: TGTGCCACCAGCAGACGTGGCGGGGGGCGGGCAGAGACCCAGTACTTC. It specifies CATSRRGGGRAETQYF.

The J gene is TRBJ1-1, the V gene TRBV29-1; unclear D gene. Germline V gene data show CDR1 as SQVTM and CDR2 as ANQGSEA. This CDR3 has 14 amino acids. Trimming stripped 0 bases from V and 3 bases from J, with 11 bases between. CDR3 protein: CSVEDRGRDTEAFF. The CDR3 DNA reads as TGCAGCGTTGAAGATCGGGGAAGGGACACTGAAGCTTTCTTT.

The V and J genes are TRBV30 and TRBJ2-6; D uncertain. Germline loops: CDR1 GTSNPN, CDR2 SVGIG (reference sequence). Trimming pared 0 bases from V and 0 bases from J, leaving 9 bases between. CDR3 size: 16 residues. The CDR3 DNA is TGTGCCTGGAGTGTGGGCCATAACTCTGGGGCCAACGTCCTGACTTTC. It yields the protein CAWSVGHNSGANVLTF.

This clone was seen once. This chain uses TRBV29-1 with TRBJ2-2; perhaps TRBD2 as D (6 bases). With 6 bases removed from V and 6 bases from J, the gap between germline ends came to 14 bases. Germline V gene data show CDR1 as SQVTM and CDR2 as ANQGSEA. The CDR3 sequence is 13 residues long. This CDR3 reads CSVSMGGPGELFF. DNA of the CDR3: TGCAGCGTCTCCATGGGGGGTCCCGGGGAGCTGTTTTTT.

This clone came up a few times. This sequence joins TRBV28 and TRBJ2-2, with D unclear. The V and J ends lost 3 bases and 7 bases respectively, with 6 bases between them. The CDR3 runs 12 residues. Germline CDR1 MDHEN, CDR2 SYDVKM. CDR3 sequence reads: CASSFGRGELFF. Here the CDR3 DNA reads TGTGCCAGCAGTTTTGGACGCGGGGAGCTGTTTTTT.

This chain uses TRBV15 with TRBJ2-6; D uncertain. CDR3 length: 17 residues. The V end lost 0 bases, the J end lost 0 bases, and 9 bases lay between the germline ends. Looked up from germline, CDR1 is LNHNV and CDR2 is YYDKDF (reference sequence). CDR3 coding DNA: TGTGCCACCAGCAGAGATTACTCCCTCTCTGGGGCCAACGTCCTGACTTTC. This encodes CATSRDYSLSGANVLTF.

CDR3 coding DNA: TGTGCCAGCAGTGTATCTTTCGGACCTTCACCCCAGCATTTT. Translation gives CASSVSFGPSPQHF. The chain joins TRBV6-5 to TRBJ1-5; no clear D gene. V lost 5 bases and J 10 bases, leaving 18 bases between the germline ends. Germline CDR1 and CDR2: MNHEY and SVGAGI. The CDR3 is made up of 14 amino acids.

This clone was found a few times. This chain joins TRBV7-2 and TRBJ2-5; 8 bases map to TRBD2. CDR1 is SGHTA, CDR2 FQGNSA, per germline. With V trimmed by 3 bases and J by 2 bases, 2 bases remained unmatched. There are 14 residues in the CDR3. CDR3 loop: CASSFAGGQETQYF. The CDR3 DNA follows: TGTGCCAGCAGCTTTGCGGGGGGTCAAGAGACCCAGTACTTC.

The chain combines TRBV2 with TRBJ2-5; a possible D gene is TRBD2 (6 bases). Trimming removed 5 bases from V and 5 bases from J, with 12 bases in between. The CDR3 spans 13 residues. In germline, CDR1 is SNHLY, CDR2 FYNNEI. The chain's CDR3 is CASSRDFRETQYF. CDR3 nucleotides: TGTGCCAGCAGTCGGGACTTCCGTGAGACCCAGTACTTC.

The CDR3 sequence: CATESDRGETQYF. The CDR3 DNA follows: TGTGCCACAGAAAGCGACAGGGGAGAGACCCAGTACTTC. V gene TRBV6-5 combines with J gene TRBJ2-5; TRBD1 aligns across 8 bases. This CDR3 contains 13 residues. V trimming: 10 bases; J trimming: 4 bases; junction bases outside the gene matches: 8. CDR1 MNHEY and CDR2 SVGAGI come from the germline V gene.

J is TRBJ2-7 and V is TRBV4-3; the D gene is possibly TRBD2 (5 bases). The V gene's germline CDR1 is LGHNA and CDR2 YSLEER. With 0 bases removed from V and 2 bases from J, the gap between germline ends came to 17 bases. This CDR3 spans 17 amino acids. CDR3 coding DNA: TGCGCCAGCAGCCAAGATCAAAAGGCCGCGAGGGCCTACGAGCAGTACTTC. This translates into CASSQDQKAARAYEQYF.

This chain joins TRBV29-1 and TRBJ2-5, with a weak D call TRBD2 (5 bases). Germline assignment: CDR1 SQVTM and CDR2 ANQGSEA. The CDR3 has 15 residues. Trimming took off 0 bases at V and 1 base at J, with 12 bases between the two ends. CDR3 in DNA: TGCAGCGTTGAAGATCGAGGCAGCGGCCAAGAGACCCAGTACTTC. Amino acid sequence: CSVEDRGSGQETQYF.

The J gene is TRBJ2-1, the V gene TRBV4-1; 7 positions match TRBD1. Germline CDR1 reads MGHRA; CDR2 reads YSYEKL. The CDR3 runs to 15 residues. The V and J ends lost 1 base and 2 bases, in that order; junction bases with no gene match: 2. CDR3 loop: CASSQGDRAYNEQFF. As DNA, the CDR3 is TGCGCCAGCAGCCAAGGGGACAGAGCCTACAATGAGCAGTTCTTC.

This clone has only a few counts. J is TRBJ2-7 and V is TRBV29-1; D might be TRBD2 (5 bases). This CDR3 has 14 amino acids. Germline V gene sequence: CDR1 SQVTM, CDR2 ANQGSEA. The V and J ends lost 3 bases and 3 bases respectively, with 15 bases between them. DNA for the CDR3: TGCAGCGTTGACGGGAATGAGTCGGACTACGAGCAGTACTTC. Translation gives CSVDGNESDYEQYF.

The CDR3 protein is CAIAWDTNYEQYF. DNA for the CDR3: TGTGCCATCGCTTGGGACACTAACTACGAGCAGTACTTC. This chain links TRBV10-3 with TRBJ2-7; possibly TRBD1 for D (6 bases). V was shortened by 8 bases and J by 3 bases, with 14 bases between the two germline ends. The germline CDR1 and CDR2 sequences are ENHRY and SYGVKD. The CDR3 has 13 residues.

The rearrangement links TRBV5-5 to TRBJ1-1; no definite D call. The germline CDR1 and CDR2 sequences are SGHKS and YYEKEE (reference sequence). Trimming took 0 bases from V and 0 from J, leaving 6 bases between them. This CDR3 spans 14 amino acids. In DNA, the CDR3 is TGTGCCAGCAGCTTGGGACATTTGAACACTGAAGCTTTCTTT. Protein product: CASSLGHLNTEAFF. Together with reference TRBV5-5 and TRBJ1-1, the CDR3 gives the full variable domain: DAGVTQSPTHLIKTRGQQVTLRCSPISGHKSVSWYQQVLGQGPQFIFQYYEKEERGRGNFPDRFSARQFPNYSSELNVNALLLGDSALYLCASSLGHLNTEAFFGQGTRLTVV.

The chain joins TRBV18 to TRBJ1-2, with D hard to call. Germline-derived CDR1 and CDR2 are KGHSH and LQKENI. With 0 bases removed from V and 5 bases from J, the gap between germline ends came to 13 bases. This CDR3 spans 15 amino acids. The CDR3 region is CASSPPNAGGYGYTF. The CDR3 DNA is TGTGCCAGCTCACCACCGAACGCTGGAGGATATGGCTACACCTTC. Variable domain in full (rest from reference TRBV18 and TRBJ1-2): NAGVMQNPRHLVRRRGQEARLRCSPMKGHSHVYWYRQLPEEGLKFMVYLQKENIIDESGMPKERFSAEFPKEGPSILRIQQVVRGDSAAYFCASSPPNAGGYGYTFGSGTRLTVV.

This chain connects TRBV7-2 to TRBJ1-2, with TRBD1 matching 9 bases. CDR3 length: 13 residues. The trim removed 4 bases at V and 6 bases at J, leaving 3 bases unmatched. Germline-derived CDR1 and CDR2 are SGHTA and FQGNSA. In DNA form, the CDR3 reads TGTGCCAGCAGCTACCGGGACAGGGATGGCTACACCTTC. As protein: CASSYRDRDGYTF.